The 8 T cell receptor beta chains listed next were all sequenced from one sample in a study of CD8+CD57+ T cells in acquired aplastic anemia. Selection for sequencing was limited to patients who had shown CD8+CD57+ cell expansion by flow cytometry. Investigators profiled TCR beta VDJ and CDR3 from genomic DNA template. Each CDR3 protein is one row after TCRdb ran MiXCR on the reads. Of 150,000 to 200,000 distinct CDR3 sequences in the sample, around 48% were seen once. Sequences were obtained from sorted CD4+, CD8+, or CD8+CD57+ T cells (not recorded which) from PBMCs. The receptor source for this set is a human donor with aplastic anemia.

This clonotype came up many times. V and J are TRBV6-5 and TRBJ2-5, with D possibly matching TRBD1 (6 bases). This CDR3 comprises 12 residues. Germline CDR1 MNHEY, CDR2 SVGAGI. The DNA of the CDR3 is TGTGGGGCTGGACAGCTCCGAGAGACCCAGTACTTC. It encodes CGAGQLRETQYF.

The chain joins TRBV19 to TRBJ2-1, with 8 bases fitting TRBD2. Germline values: CDR1 LNHDA, CDR2 SQIVND (reference sequence). This CDR3 comprises 12 residues. The trim removed 3 bases at V and 16 bases at J, leaving 8 bases unmatched. CDR3 loop: CASSITGGAQFF. The CDR3 DNA follows: TGTGCCAGTAGTATCACCGGGGGGGCACAATTCTTC.

The CDR3 nucleotides read TGTGCCAGCAGCACACGGACAGGGGGCGGCTATGGCTACACCTTC. Protein product: CASSTRTGGGYGYTF. The chain has TRBV7-8 and TRBJ1-2; TRBD1 matches at 11 bases. The J segment lost 4 bases and the V segment lost 5 bases, leaving 6 bases of the junction unmatched. The CDR3 spans 15 residues. Germline loops: CDR1 SGHVS, CDR2 FQNEAQ.

This clonotype has a handful of counts. V gene TRBV7-9 combines with J gene TRBJ2-5; no clear D. The CDR3 has 13 amino acids. V was clipped by 1 base and J by 2 bases, with 5 bases between them. The germline V gene has CDR1 SEHNR and CDR2 FQNEAQ (reference sequence). CDR3 residues: CASSLGPQETQYF. In DNA form, the CDR3 reads TGTGCCAGCAGCTTAGGCCCACAAGAGACCCAGTACTTC.

This chain joins TRBV4-1 and TRBJ1-4, with D unclear. V lost 4 bases to trimming and J lost 4 bases, with 28 bases between them. CDR1 is MGHRA, CDR2 YSYEKL, per germline. The length of the CDR3 is 20 residues. CDR3 coding DNA: TGCGCCAGCAGCCGTTCGGCCGTGGGGAGCTGGGCCCGGGGTAATGAAAAACTGTTTTTT. As protein: CASSRSAVGSWARGNEKLFF.

Ten or more counts support this clonotype. V gene TRBV9 combines with J gene TRBJ2-7; D is ambiguous. The CDR3 contains 14 residues. V lost 3 bases and J 2 bases, leaving 12 bases between the germline ends. The germline V gene has CDR1 SGDLS and CDR2 YYNGEE. Written as DNA, the CDR3 is TGTGCCAGCAGCGCCCAGACTTTCCCCTACGAGCAGTACTTC. Protein sequence: CASSAQTFPYEQYF. The full variable domain, with the rest looked up from reference TRBV9 and TRBJ2-7, is DSGVTQTPKHLITATGQRVTLRCSPRSGDLSVYWYQQSLDQGLQFLIQYYNGEERAKGNILERFSAQQFPDLHSELNLSSLELGDSALYFCASSAQTFPYEQYFGPGTRLTVT.

CDR3 loop: CASSFGTNTEAFF. CDR3 in DNA: TGCGCCAGCAGCTTCGGGACGAACACTGAAGCTTTCTTT. This sequence joins TRBV10-2 and TRBJ1-1; a possible D gene is TRBD1 (5 bases). This CDR3 contains 13 residues. Germline V CDR1 and CDR2: WSHSY, SAAADI. Trimming stripped 6 bases from V and 1 base from J, with 9 bases between.

In its sample, this clonotype was seen many times. This chain connects TRBV3-1 to TRBJ2-5; no reliable D call. Per the germline V gene, CDR1 is LGHDT and CDR2 is YNNKEL (reference sequence). Trimming stripped 3 bases from V and 3 bases from J, with 11 bases between. This CDR3 region has 14 residues. CDR3: CASSQIHTEETQYF. CDR3 in DNA: TGTGCCAGCAGCCAGATACATACGGAAGAGACCCAGTACTTC.